These 19 T cell receptor beta chains originate from one sample sequenced in a study of CD8+ T cells in alopecia areata listed by TCRdb under 2018. The library was made by the immunoSEQ multiplex PCR assay. To provide template for TCR sequencing, every sample had RNA extracted and reverse transcribed into cDNA. Drawn from immuneACCESS, this table holds only the in-frame rearrangements with V and J called that TCRdb kept. Clones are partly lost; checked studies trace under half to an unresolved V gene and leave the rest unexplained. The sample includes about 120,000 clones, with under 65% observed a single time. 5% to 7% of the sample is held by the ten biggest clonotypes. The time point label on this specimen signifies: less than five weeks on oral tofacitinib. In the paper's terms, the treatment or condition label means: oral pan-JAK inhibitor, 5-10 mg twice daily. The starting material was CD4+ T cells sorted from blood, obtained at week 4, from a patient treated with tofacitinib. These receptors were obtained from a human donor with alopecia areata.

The table lists this clone with a few counts. The gene calls are TRBV6-5 and TRBJ2-6; D remains unclear. V was trimmed by 0 bases and J by 0 bases, leaving 3 bases between them. In germline, CDR1 is MNHEY, CDR2 SVGAGI. The CDR3 has 15 amino acids. The CDR3 bases are TGTGCCAGCAGTTACTCCGGCTCTGGGGCCAACGTCCTGACTTTC. This encodes CASSYSGSGANVLTF.

The rearrangement joins TRBV29-1 to TRBJ1-1; perhaps TRBD1 as D (6 bases). The CDR3 has 14 residues. Germline V gene lookup returns CDR1 SQVTM and CDR2 ANQGSEA. V was shortened by 4 bases and J by 3 bases, with 15 bases between the two germline ends. CDR3: CSVAKQGVYTEAFF. For the CDR3, the DNA is TGCAGCGTTGCGAAACAGGGAGTTTACACTGAAGCTTTCTTT. The entire variable domain, with the rest obtained from reference TRBV29-1 and TRBJ1-1, is as follows: SAVISQKPSRDICQRGTSLTIQCQVDSQVTMMFWYRQQPGQSLTLIATANQGSEATYESGFVIDKFPISRPNLTFSTLTVSNMSPEDSSIYLCSVAKQGVYTEAFFGQGTRLTVV.

A single count supports this clone. The rearrangement links TRBV23-1 to TRBJ2-7; D possibly corresponds to TRBD1 (5 bases). TRBV23-1 is labeled an ORF, and its function is uncertain. V lost 4 bases and J 2 bases, leaving 18 bases between the germline ends. The length of the CDR3 is 16 residues. The CDR3 region has the DNA TGCGCCAGCAGTCTGATTAAGGGGCAGCCCCCCTACGAGCAGTACTTC. Its translation: CASSLIKGQPPYEQYF.

This clone was seen only once. This rearrangement joins TRBV29-1 to TRBJ2-5, with a weak D call TRBD2 (5 bases). Looked up from germline, CDR1 is SQVTM and CDR2 is ANQGSEA. Trimming took 6 bases from V and 4 from J, leaving 15 bases between them. The CDR3 spans 13 residues. The CDR3 nucleotides are TGCAGCGTCGCGGGTGGATCGATAGAGACCCAGTACTTC. It is translated as CSVAGGSIETQYF.

Notes on this clone: This specimen includes other DNA sequences encoding the same CDR3. V is TRBV18 and J is TRBJ2-5; TRBD2 might be the D (5 bases). CDR1 and CDR2 (germline): KGHSH, LQKENI. V lost 1 base to trimming and J lost 2 bases, with 5 bases between them. CDR3 size: 13 residues. In nucleotides, the CDR3 is TGTGCCAGCTCACCACGAGGGCAAGAGACCCAGTACTTC. The encoded protein is CASSPRGQETQYF.

The V gene is TRBV27, the J gene TRBJ2-5; TRBD2 might be the D (5 bases). There are 14 residues in the CDR3. The germline CDR1 and CDR2 sequences are MNHEY and SMNVEV (reference sequence). Trimming pared 0 bases from V and 4 bases from J, leaving 9 bases between. Written as DNA, the CDR3 is TGTGCCAGCAGTTTATCGGAGGCGGGAGAGACCCAGTACTTC. It translates to CASSLSEAGETQYF.

The CDR3 DNA sequence: TGCAGCACCCAGGAGGGACGCTATGGCTACACCTTC. Encoded protein: CSTQEGRYGYTF. The chain carries TRBV29-1 and TRBJ1-2, with D perhaps matching TRBD1 (5 bases). Per the germline V gene, CDR1 is SQVTM and CDR2 is ANQGSEA. Between the trimmed V and J ends, which lost 8 bases and 4 bases, there was a span of 14 bases. This CDR3 has 12 amino acids.

This chain joins TRBV7-8 and TRBJ2-5, with 9 bases lining up with TRBD2. The CDR3 runs 17 residues. CDR1 and CDR2 (germline): SGHVS, FQNEAQ. Germline trimming cut 0 bases from V and 6 bases from J; bases unmatched to any gene: 11. As DNA, the CDR3 is TGTGCCAGCAGCTTAGCGGTTAGCGGGAGAGTAATACAGACCCAGTACTTC. This translates into CASSLAVSGRVIQTQYF.

The V and J genes are TRBV15 and TRBJ2-7; 9 bases fit TRBD1. Trimming took 5 bases from V and 5 from J; bases not matched to a gene: 7. Germline values: CDR1 LNHNV, CDR2 YYDKDF (reference sequence). This CDR3 is built from 14 residues. This CDR3 reads CATSLTGGLNEQYF. The CDR3, as DNA: TGTGCCACCAGCCTAACAGGGGGCCTGAACGAGCAGTACTTC.

The chain is built from TRBV30 and TRBJ1-4; D may be TRBD1 (6 bases). From germline, CDR1 is GTSNPN and CDR2 SVGIG (reference sequence). Trimming pared 5 bases from V and 8 bases from J, leaving 18 bases between. The CDR3 extends over 14 amino acids. CDR3 region: CAWDSQGIREKLFF. CDR3 in DNA: TGTGCCTGGGATAGCCAGGGGATAAGGGAAAAACTGTTTTTT.

The CDR3 bases are TGCGCCAGCAGCTTGAGTTTCAATCAGCCCCAGCATTTT. It translates to CASSLSFNQPQHF. V usage is TRBV5-1 and J usage is TRBJ1-5; no clear D gene. The CDR3 has 13 amino acids. CDR1 is SGHRS and CDR2 is YFSETQ in the germline V gene. V lost 1 base and J 3 bases, leaving 5 bases between the germline ends.

This clone was counted between two and nine times. The V gene is TRBV28, the J gene TRBJ1-2; D is unresolved. Trimming shortened V by 4 bases and J by 4 bases, and 7 bases separated the two germline ends. Per germline, CDR1 MDHEN and CDR2 SYDVKM. CDR3 length: 12 residues. This CDR3 reads CASSSSTYGYTF. The CDR3 nucleotides are TGTGCCAGCAGTTCCTCGACCTATGGCTACACCTTC.

This clone turned up a few times. This chain connects TRBV6-5 to TRBJ1-1, with a tentative D call TRBD1 (6 bases). The CDR3 is 14 residues long. V was cut by 5 bases and J by 4 bases, with 14 bases left in between. Per the germline V gene, CDR1 is MNHEY and CDR2 is SVGAGI. CDR3 bases: TGTGCCAGCAGTACGAATAACAGGGTCACTGAAGCTTTCTTT. Translated, it gives CASSTNNRVTEAFF.

This clone turned up a few times. The chain joins TRBV13 to TRBJ2-1, with D maybe TRBD2 (6 bases). This CDR3 contains 13 residues. V lost 2 bases, J lost 6 bases, and 8 bases lay in between. CDR1 and CDR2 (germline): PRHDT, FYEKMQ (reference sequence). The CDR3 reads CASSLSGLNEQFF. The CDR3 DNA reads as TGTGCCAGCAGCTTAAGCGGGCTCAATGAGCAGTTCTTC. Full variable domain (missing parts from reference TRBV13 and TRBJ2-1): AAGVIQSPRHLIKEKRETATLKCYPIPRHDTVYWYQQGPGQDPQFLISFYEKMQSDKGSIPDRFSAQQFSDYHSELNMSSLELGDSALYFCASSLSGLNEQFFGPGTRLTVL.

The rearrangement joins TRBV6-5 to TRBJ2-5; D might be TRBD2 (6 bases). Per the germline V gene, CDR1 is MNHEY and CDR2 is SVGAGI. V shed 6 bases and J shed 5 bases, with 13 bases lying between them. This CDR3 contains 13 residues. The CDR3 coding sequence is TGTGCCAGCAGACAGTCGGGGGAGGAGACCCAGTACTTC. It yields the protein CASRQSGEETQYF.

The rearrangement links TRBV9 to TRBJ2-3; tentatively, D is TRBD2 (5 bases). The germline V gene encodes CDR1 SGDLS and CDR2 YYNGEE. The CDR3 consists of 15 residues. Trimming removed 4 bases at V and 0 bases at J, with 12 bases between. The CDR3 protein is CASSQIGGSTDTQYF. The CDR3 DNA sequence: TGTGCCAGCAGCCAAATCGGCGGGAGCACAGATACGCAGTATTTT.

This rearrangement joins TRBV30 to TRBJ2-6, with D tentatively TRBD1 (6 bases). Germline CDR1 and CDR2: GTSNPN and SVGIG (reference sequence). The length of the CDR3 is 19 residues. V dropped 7 bases and J dropped 2 bases, with 27 bases sitting between them. The CDR3 region is CAFAKYWDTVGTGANVLTF. For the CDR3, the DNA is TGTGCCTTTGCCAAATATTGGGACACAGTCGGCACTGGGGCCAACGTCCTGACTTTC.

This clone was seen a few times. The chain links TRBV7-2 to TRBJ1-1; the D gene is possibly TRBD1 (5 bases). The ends were cut back, 1 base at V and 8 bases at J, with 17 bases in the middle. Germline CDR1 reads SGHTA; CDR2 reads FQGNSA. This CDR3 is built from 15 residues. CDR3 residues: CASSLGPGVQGEAFF. The CDR3 nucleotides are TGTGCCAGCAGCTTAGGTCCGGGGGTGCAGGGCGAAGCTTTCTTT.

V gene TRBV28 combines with J gene TRBJ2-3, with 9 bases identical to TRBD2. CDR3 length: 18 residues. V lost 2 bases and J lost 5; bases outside the gene matches: 14. CDR1 is MDHEN, CDR2 SYDVKM, per germline. Written as DNA, the CDR3 is TGTGCCAGCAGTTTAATCGGATTGGATAGCGGGAGACGAGATACGCAGTATTTT. Protein sequence: CASSLIGLDSGRRDTQYF. The full variable domain, its missing parts supplied by reference TRBV28 and TRBJ2-3, is DVKVTQSSRYLVKRTGEKVFLECVQDMDHENMFWYRQDPGLGLRLIYFSYDVKMKEKGDIPEGYSVSREKKERFSLILESASTNQTSMYLCASSLIGLDSGRRDTQYFGPGTRLTVL.